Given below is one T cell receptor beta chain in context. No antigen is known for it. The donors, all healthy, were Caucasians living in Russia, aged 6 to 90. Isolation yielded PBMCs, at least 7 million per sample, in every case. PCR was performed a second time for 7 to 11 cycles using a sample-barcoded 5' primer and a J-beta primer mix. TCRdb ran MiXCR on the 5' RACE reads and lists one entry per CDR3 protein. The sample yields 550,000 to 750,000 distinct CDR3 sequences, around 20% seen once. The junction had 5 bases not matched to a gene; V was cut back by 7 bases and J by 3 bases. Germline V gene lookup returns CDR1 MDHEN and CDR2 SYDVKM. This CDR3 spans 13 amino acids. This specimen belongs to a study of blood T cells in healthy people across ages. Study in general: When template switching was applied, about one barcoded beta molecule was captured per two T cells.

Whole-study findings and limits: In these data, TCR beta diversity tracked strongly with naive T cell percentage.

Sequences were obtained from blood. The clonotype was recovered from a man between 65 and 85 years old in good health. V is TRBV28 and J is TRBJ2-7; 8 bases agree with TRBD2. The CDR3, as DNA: TGTGCCAGCAAATTAGCGGGAAGCTACGAGCAGTACTTC. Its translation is CASKLAGSYEQYF.